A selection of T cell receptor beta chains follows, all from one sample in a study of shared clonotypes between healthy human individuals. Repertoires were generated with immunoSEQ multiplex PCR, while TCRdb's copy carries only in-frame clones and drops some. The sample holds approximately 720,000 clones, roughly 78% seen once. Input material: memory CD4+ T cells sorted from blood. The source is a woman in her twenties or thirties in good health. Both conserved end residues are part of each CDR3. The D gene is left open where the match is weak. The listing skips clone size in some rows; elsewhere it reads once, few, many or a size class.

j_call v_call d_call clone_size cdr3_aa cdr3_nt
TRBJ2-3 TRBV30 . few CAWNPGGTTQYF TGTGCCTGGAATCCGGGCGGTACAACGCAGTATTTT
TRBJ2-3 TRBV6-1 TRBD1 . CASSDGWGTGITDTQYF TGTGCCAGCAGTGACGGATGGGGGACAGGGATCACAGATACGCAGTATTTT
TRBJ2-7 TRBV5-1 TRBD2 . CASSSVAGGPYEQYF TGCGCCAGCAGCTCGGTAGCGGGAGGGCCCTACGAGCAGTACTTC
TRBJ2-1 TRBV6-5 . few CASRPTGKTGNEQFF TGTGCCAGCAGACCTACAGGGAAAACTGGCAATGAGCAGTTCTTC
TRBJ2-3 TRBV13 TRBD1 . CASGDRGSTDTQYF TGTGCCAGCGGGGACAGGGGGAGCACAGATACGCAGTATTTT
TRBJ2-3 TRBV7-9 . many CASSLEGIADTQYF TGTGCCAGCAGCCTAGAGGGGATCGCAGATACGCAGTATTTT
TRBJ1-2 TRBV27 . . CASSDAWGGYTF TGTGCCAGCAGTGACGCGTGGGGGGGCTACACCTTC
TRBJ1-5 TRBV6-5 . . CANSRRQVNQPQHF TGTGCCAACAGCCGAAGACAGGTCAATCAGCCCCAGCATTTT
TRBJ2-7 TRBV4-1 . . CASSPGEAWGDEQYF TGCGCCAGCAGCCCAGGGGAGGCCTGGGGCGACGAGCAGTACTTC
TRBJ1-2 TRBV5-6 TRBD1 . CASSGTGTEYGYTF TGTGCCAGCAGCGGAACCGGGACAGAGTATGGCTACACCTTC
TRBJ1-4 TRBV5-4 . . CASSWRQDEKLFF TGTGCCAGCAGCTGGAGACAGGATGAAAAACTGTTTTTT
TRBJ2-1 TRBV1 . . CTSSQDLDRNGDNEQFF TGCACCAGCAGCCAAGACCTGGACAGGAACGGAGACAATGAGCAGTTCTTC
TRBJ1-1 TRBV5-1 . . CASSFAQTNTEAFF TGCGCCAGCAGCTTCGCACAGACGAACACTGAAGCTTTCTTT
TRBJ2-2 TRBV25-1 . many CASSEGGTGELFF TGTGCCAGCAGTGAAGGGGGCACCGGGGAGCTGTTTTTT
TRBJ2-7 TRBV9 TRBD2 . CASSVAGGSFSEQYF TGTGCCAGCAGCGTAGCGGGCGGGAGTTTTTCCGAGCAGTACTTC
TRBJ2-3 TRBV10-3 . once CAISEGLMADTQYF TGTGCCATCAGTGAAGGACTAATGGCAGATACGCAGTATTTT
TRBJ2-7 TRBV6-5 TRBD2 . CASSTQRERKYEQYF TGTGCCAGCAGTACACAGCGGGAGCGGAAGTACGAGCAGTACTTC
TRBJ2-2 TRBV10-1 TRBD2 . CASSEILAGTNTGELFF TGCGCCAGCAGTGAGATCCTAGCGGGAACGAACACCGGGGAGCTGTTTTTT
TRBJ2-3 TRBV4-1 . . CASSQVDGQADTQYF TGCGCCAGCAGCCAAGTGGACGGGCAGGCAGATACGCAGTATTTT
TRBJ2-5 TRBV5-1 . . CASSLVAGRETQYF TGCGCCAGCAGCTTGGTTGCGGGGCGAGAGACCCAGTACTTC
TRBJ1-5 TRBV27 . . CASSRGTAFQPQHF TGTGCCAGCAGCAGGGGAACAGCTTTTCAGCCCCAGCATTTT
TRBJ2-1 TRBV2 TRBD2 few CASIRRTSGADEQFF TGTGCCAGCATCCGACGTACTAGCGGGGCCGATGAGCAGTTCTTC
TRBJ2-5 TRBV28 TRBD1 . CASSLGQGGQTQYF TGTGCCAGCAGTTTGGGACAGGGAGGCCAGACCCAGTACTTC
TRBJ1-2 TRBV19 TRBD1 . CASSIRDRAGYTF TGTGCCAGTAGTATCCGGGACAGGGCCGGCTACACCTTC
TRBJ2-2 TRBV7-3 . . CASSPNARANGELFF TGTGCCAGCAGCCCTAACGCCAGGGCTAACGGGGAGCTGTTTTTT
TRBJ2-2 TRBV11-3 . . CASSLPGHNTGELFF TGTGCCAGCAGCCTTCCGGGACATAACACCGGGGAGCTGTTTTTT
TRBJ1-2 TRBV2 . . CASSEGMFTGLNYGYTF TGTGCCAGCAGTGAAGGTATGTTCACAGGGCTAAACTATGGCTACACCTTC
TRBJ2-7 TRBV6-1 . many CASTGQGGYEQYF TGTGCCAGCACCGGGCAGGGTGGTTACGAGCAGTACTTC
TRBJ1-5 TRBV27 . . CASSSQGLGQPQHF TGTGCCAGCAGTTCTCAGGGGTTGGGTCAGCCCCAGCATTTT
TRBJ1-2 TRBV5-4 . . CASSLASGRTNYGYTF TGTGCCAGCAGCTTGGCCTCGGGACGGACAAACTATGGCTACACCTTC